The next 8 T cell receptor beta chains were all read from a single sample in a study of cytomegalovirus exposure and HLA in healthy donors. TCRdb keeps only in-frame clones here, not all; method: immunoSEQ multiplex PCR. This repertoire shows about 220,000 clones, just under 90% found once; its top ten account for 2.5% to 3%. Material for sequencing was PBMCs. The origin of the receptors is a man younger than 35 in good health and CMV-seronegative.

This rearrangement joins TRBV27 to TRBJ2-1; TRBD2 is a possible D gene (7 bases). Trimming pared 6 bases from V and 2 bases from J, leaving 17 bases between. CDR1 is MNHEY and CDR2 is SMNVEV in the germline V gene (reference sequence). The CDR3 spans 16 residues. The CDR3 nucleotides are TGTGCCAGCAGGCCCCTCGCGGGGGCCCCCTACAATGAGCAGTTCTTC. Its protein is CASRPLAGAPYNEQFF.

V gene TRBV5-1 combines with J gene TRBJ2-7; tentatively, D is TRBD1 (6 bases). Trimming removed 4 bases at V and 3 bases at J, with 17 bases between. CDR3 length: 15 residues. Per the germline V gene, CDR1 is SGHRS and CDR2 is YFSETQ. The CDR3 is CASSESGTRSYEQYF. The CDR3 DNA follows: TGCGCCAGCAGCGAATCCGGGACAAGGAGCTACGAGCAGTACTTC.

This chain connects TRBV28 to TRBJ1-5; 8 bases map to TRBD1. Germline trimming cut 5 bases from V and 6 bases from J; bases unmatched to any gene: 15. This CDR3 comprises 17 residues. Germline CDR1 and CDR2: MDHEN and SYDVKM. The DNA for the CDR3 is TGTGCCAGCAGTCTTTTCCACCGAAGGACAGGGCGTCAGCCCCAGCATTTT. This translates into CASSLFHRRTGRQPQHF.

The gene calls are TRBV27 and TRBJ2-5, with 7 nucleotides matching TRBD2. Germline V gene sequence: CDR1 MNHEY, CDR2 SMNVEV (reference sequence). This CDR3 comprises 19 residues. J was trimmed by 2 bases and V by 5 bases; bases with no gene match: 20. CDR3 sequence reads: CASSPDRFGGGIRQETQYF. The CDR3 DNA follows: TGTGCCAGCAGTCCCGACCGTTTTGGGGGGGGAATTCGGCAAGAGACCCAGTACTTC.

The V gene is TRBV7-2, the J gene TRBJ2-5; TRBD1 agrees at 7 bases. In germline, CDR1 is SGHTA, CDR2 FQGNSA. Germline trimming cut 3 bases from V and 2 bases from J; bases unmatched to any gene: 6. The CDR3 has 15 amino acids. CDR3 sequence reads: CASSFGQVAQETQYF. For the CDR3, the DNA is TGTGCCAGCAGCTTCGGACAGGTGGCTCAAGAGACCCAGTACTTC.

This clone came up once. CDR3 sequence: CSVEGLAGNEQFF. CDR3 sequence (DNA): TGCAGCGTTGAGGGCCTAGCGGGAAATGAGCAGTTCTTC. The chain recombines TRBV29-1 with TRBJ2-1, with TRBD2 identical over 9 bases. Trimming removed 3 bases from V and 7 bases from J; junction bases left unmatched: 4. This CDR3 comprises 13 residues. CDR1 is SQVTM, CDR2 ANQGSEA, per germline.

Remarks on this clone: Given the absence of the conserved phenylalanine or tryptophan at the CDR3 end, a read error is likely. V usage is TRBV27 and J usage is TRBJ1-2, with TRBD1 identical over 8 bases. V shed 3 bases and J 7 bases; nucleotides not matched to a gene: 4. CDR3 length: 13 residues. The V gene's germline CDR1 is MNHEY and CDR2 SMNVEV (reference sequence). CDR3 nucleotide sequence: TGTGCCAGCAGTTTCCAGGGGGCGGCTGGCTACACCCTC. This sequence encodes CASSFQGAAGYTL.

This clone was seen a few times. The chain recombines TRBV11-3 with TRBJ2-7; D is ambiguous. V shed 0 bases and J shed 7 bases, with 10 bases lying between them. CDR3 size: 13 residues. Germline V CDR1 and CDR2: SGHNT, YENEEA. Here the CDR3 DNA reads TGTGCCAGCAGCTTAGATCTCGAGGCAGAGCAGTACTTC. Its translation: CASSLDLEAEQYF.